Shown below are 5 T cell receptor beta chains from a single sample sequenced in a study of T cell changes during pregnancy in multiple sclerosis. Profiled with immunoSEQ multiplex PCR; TCRdb holds only in-frame clones, not every one. The table shows 77,000 or so clones, with 80% to 95% occurring only once. Source: peripheral blood, taken in the second trimester of pregnancy. The origin of the receptors is a female donor in good health, enrolled as a control in a pregnancy study.

The rearrangement uses TRBV29-1 and TRBJ1-2, with 12 positions matching TRBD1. V was pared by 7 bases and J by 6 bases, with 9 bases of the junction left unmatched. The CDR3 spans 14 residues. In germline, CDR1 is SQVTM, CDR2 ANQGSEA. The CDR3 DNA reads TGCAGCGGTAATACGGGACAGGGGGCGGATGGCTACACCTTC. Translated, it gives CSGNTGQGADGYTF.

The chain couples TRBV6-6 to TRBJ2-5; D remains ambiguous. Trimming removed 4 bases at V and 9 bases at J, with 9 bases between. The CDR3 totals 11 residues. CDR1 is MNHNY and CDR2 is SVGAGI in the germline V gene (reference sequence). CDR3 residues: CASSSAAAQYF. The CDR3, as DNA: TGTGCCAGCAGTTCCGCGGCGGCCCAGTACTTC.

This chain uses TRBV18 with TRBJ2-2; tentatively, D is TRBD2 (6 bases). Germline CDR1 and CDR2: KGHSH and LQKENI. V lost 9 bases, J lost 5 bases, and 13 bases lay in between. The CDR3 runs 13 residues. The CDR3 sequence: CASTGRRTGELFF. The CDR3 bases are TGTGCCAGTACCGGGAGACGTACCGGGGAGCTGTTTTTT.

This chain links TRBV7-8 with TRBJ2-3; TRBD2 matches 10 bases. The CDR3 is made up of 16 amino acids. The V and J ends lost 5 bases and 2 bases, in that order; junction bases with no gene match: 7. Germline CDR1 SGHVS, CDR2 FQNEAQ. The CDR3 DNA sequence: TGTGCCAGCAGCCCTAGCGGGGGCACTACCACAGATACGCAGTATTTT. Translated, it gives CASSPSGGTTTDTQYF.

The chain has TRBV19 and TRBJ1-5; possibly TRBD1 for D (6 bases). Between the trimmed V and J ends, which lost 1 base and 2 bases, there was a span of 9 bases. CDR3 size: 15 residues. Germline CDR1 is LNHDA and CDR2 is SQIVND (reference sequence). The CDR3 DNA reads as TGTGCCAGTAGTATAGCCAGGGGAGGCAATCAGCCCCAGCATTTT. Protein: CASSIARGGNQPQHF.